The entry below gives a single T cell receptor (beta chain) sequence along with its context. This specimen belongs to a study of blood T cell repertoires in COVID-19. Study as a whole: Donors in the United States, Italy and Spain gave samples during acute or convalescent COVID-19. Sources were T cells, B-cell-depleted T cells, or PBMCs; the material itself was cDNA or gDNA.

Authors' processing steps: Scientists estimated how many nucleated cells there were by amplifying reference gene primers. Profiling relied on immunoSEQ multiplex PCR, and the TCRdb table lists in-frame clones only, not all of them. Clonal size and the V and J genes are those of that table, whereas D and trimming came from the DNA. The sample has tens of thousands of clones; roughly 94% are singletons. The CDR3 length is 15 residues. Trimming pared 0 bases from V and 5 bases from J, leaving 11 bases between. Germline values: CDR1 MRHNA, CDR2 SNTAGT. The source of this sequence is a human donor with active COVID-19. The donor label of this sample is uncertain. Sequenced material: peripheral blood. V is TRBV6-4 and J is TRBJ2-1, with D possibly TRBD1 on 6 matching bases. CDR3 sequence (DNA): TGTGCCAGCAGTGACTCAGGGGGTTCGCACAATGAGCAGTTCTTC. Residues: CASSDSGGSHNEQFF.